Following are 29 T cell receptor beta chains from one sample sequenced in a study of blood T cell repertoires in COVID-19. The assay was immunoSEQ multiplex PCR, and TCRdb's table has in-frame clones only and misses some. The sample holds some 700,000 clones, around 89% seen once. Sequencing was performed on peripheral blood. These receptors were collected from a woman under 30 with acute or convalescent COVID-19.

The V and J genes are TRBV6-2 or TRBV6-3 and TRBJ1-1; D is possibly TRBD1 (6 bases). Trimming left V 1 base short and J 0 bases short, with 9 bases between. Germline loops: CDR1 MNHEY, CDR2 SVGEGT. CDR3 length: 15 residues. CDR3 amino acids: CASSYYGGLNTEAFF. The DNA for the CDR3 is TGTGCCAGCAGTTACTACGGGGGGCTGAACACTGAAGCTTTCTTT.

The V gene is TRBV24-1, the J gene TRBJ2-1; 11 nucleotides line up with TRBD2. Germline V gives CDR1 KGHDR, CDR2 SFDVKD. The junction had 7 bases not matched to a gene; V was cut back by 10 bases and J by 9 bases. The CDR3 totals 13 residues. CDR3 amino acids: CATSGGAFSEQFF. The CDR3 DNA is TGTGCCACTAGCGGGGGGGCTTTTAGTGAGCAGTTCTTC.

The V gene is TRBV7-2, the J gene TRBJ1-6; D perhaps matches TRBD1 (5 bases). The CDR3 sequence is 17 residues long. Trimming pared 0 bases from V and 9 bases from J, leaving 18 bases between. The V gene's germline CDR1 is SGHTA and CDR2 FQGNSA. The DNA of the CDR3 is TGTGCCAGCAGCTTAGCAACCGCGGCTCGTAGGGGTTCACCCCTCCACTTT. Its protein product is CASSLATAARRGSPLHF.

V is TRBV6-1 and J is TRBJ1-1; 9 bases are shared with TRBD1. Germline trimming cut 4 bases from V and 0 bases from J; bases unmatched to any gene: 6. The CDR3 totals 16 residues. Germline CDR1 is MNHNS and CDR2 is SASEGT. The CDR3 spells CASSGRTGVVNTEAFF. CDR3 nucleotide sequence: TGTGCCAGCAGTGGCCGGACAGGGGTAGTGAACACTGAAGCTTTCTTT.

The chain links TRBV13 to TRBJ1-1; no firm D call. V shed 3 bases and J shed 1 base, with 15 bases lying between them. The CDR3 consists of 16 residues. Germline CDR1 PRHDT, CDR2 FYEKMQ (reference sequence). The CDR3 DNA is TGTGCCAGCAGCTTCAATCTTGGACGGGAGAACACTGAAGCTTTCTTT. It encodes CASSFNLGRENTEAFF. The whole variable domain, remainder taken from reference TRBV13 and TRBJ1-1, is AAGVIQSPRHLIKEKRETATLKCYPIPRHDTVYWYQQGPGQDPQFLISFYEKMQSDKGSIPDRFSAQQFSDYHSELNMSSLELGDSALYFCASSFNLGRENTEAFFGQGTRLTVV.

The genes are TRBV6-2 or TRBV6-3 and TRBJ1-1, with D possibly matching TRBD1 (5 bases). Trimming removed 5 bases at V and 1 base at J, with 5 bases between. CDR3 length: 12 amino acids. Germline CDR1 is MNHEY and CDR2 is SVGEGT. The DNA of the CDR3 is TGTGCCAGCAGTAGGGGGAACACTGAAGCTTTCTTT. It encodes CASSRGNTEAFF.

The chain carries TRBV6-1 and TRBJ1-6, with 10 nucleotides matching TRBD1. CDR1 and CDR2 (germline): MNHNS, SASEGT. Trimming cost V 4 bases and J 0 bases; bases outside gene matches: 9. The CDR3 contains 19 residues. In nucleotides, the CDR3 is TGTGCCAGCAGTGGGGACAGGGGCCGGTCTGGCTCCTATAATTCACCCCTCCACTTT. This codes for CASSGDRGRSGSYNSPLHF.

This clone appeared once. V is TRBV14 and J is TRBJ1-2, with 8 bases identical to TRBD1. Germline-derived CDR1 and CDR2 are SGHDN and FVKESK. The CDR3 spans 16 residues. V gave up 5 bases and J gave up 1 base; unmatched junction bases: 9. The CDR3 nucleotides are TGTGCCAGCAGCTCCCGACAGGGGTGGGTTAACTATGGCTACACCTTC. Amino acid sequence: CASSSRQGWVNYGYTF.

The gene calls are TRBV5-1 and TRBJ2-7, with D tentatively TRBD2 (6 bases). Germline CDR1 and CDR2: SGHRS and YFSETQ. The CDR3 is made up of 15 amino acids. Trimming cost V 0 bases and J 3 bases, with 13 bases left between them. CDR3 amino acids: CASSLGSGESYEQYF. CDR3 in DNA: TGCGCCAGCAGCTTGGGTTCGGGGGAGAGCTACGAGCAGTACTTC.

V gene TRBV9 combines with J gene TRBJ1-2; D unresolved. Germline CDR1 and CDR2: SGDLS and YYNGEE. Trimming took 3 bases from V and 5 from J, leaving 5 bases between them. CDR3 length equals 11 residues. The CDR3 bases are TGTGCCAGCAGCGCCGAGTATGGCTACACCTTC. This gives the protein CASSAEYGYTF.

The rearrangement links TRBV7-8 to TRBJ2-6; D remains unclear. The CDR3 contains 17 residues. Germline V lookup: CDR1 SGHVS, CDR2 FQNEAQ. Between the trimmed V and J ends, which lost 0 bases and 1 base, there was a span of 10 bases. The CDR3 nucleotides read TGTGCCAGCAGCTTAGCCATCACAGTTTCTGGGGCCAACGTCCTGACTTTC. It yields the protein CASSLAITVSGANVLTF.

The chain recombines TRBV7-3 with TRBJ1-1; D ambiguous. Trimming shortened V by 8 bases and J by 2 bases, and 15 bases separated the two germline ends. Germline-derived CDR1 and CDR2 are SGHTA and FQGTGA. This CDR3 contains 14 residues. Here the CDR3 DNA reads TGTGCCAGCCGGGGATCGCAGAGCAACACTGAAGCTTTCTTT. Protein product: CASRGSQSNTEAFF.

The chain couples TRBV24-1 to TRBJ1-1, with 9 positions matching TRBD1. The CDR3 runs 13 residues. Losses at the gene ends were 3 bases for V and 8 bases for J; bases not matched to a gene: 3. Germline V CDR1 and CDR2: KGHDR, SFDVKD. This CDR3 reads CATSDGQGREAFF. The DNA of the CDR3 is TGTGCCACCAGTGATGGACAGGGGAGAGAAGCTTTCTTT.

The chain joins TRBV5-4 to TRBJ1-2, with 8 nucleotides matching TRBD1. This CDR3 contains 13 residues. The germline V gene has CDR1 SGHNT and CDR2 YYREEE (reference sequence). Trimming removed 4 bases from V and 4 bases from J; junction bases left unmatched: 3. The CDR3 DNA is TGTGCCAGCAGCCCCGACAGGGGCTATGGCTACACCTTC. Translation gives CASSPDRGYGYTF. The whole variable domain, remainder taken from reference TRBV5-4 and TRBJ1-2, is ETGVTQSPTHLIKTRGQQVTLRCSSQSGHNTVSWYQQALGQGPQFIFQYYREEENGRGNFPPRFSGLQFPNYSSELNVNALELDDSALYLCASSPDRGYGYTFGSGTRLTVV.

This clone occurred many times. The gene calls are TRBV4-2 and TRBJ2-7, with TRBD2 identical over 7 bases. Trimming removed 0 bases from V and 0 bases from J; junction bases left unmatched: 2. This CDR3 spans 15 amino acids. The germline gives CDR1 LGHNA, CDR2 YNFKEQ. CDR3 coding DNA: TGTGCCAGCAGCCAAGAGGGGGGGAGCTCCTACGAGCAGTACTTC. Protein sequence: CASSQEGGSSYEQYF.

This clone appeared once. V and J are TRBV24-1 and TRBJ1-2, with a possible D match to TRBD1 (5 bases). This CDR3 has 16 amino acids. V was pared by 4 bases and J by 4 bases, with 18 bases between. Germline CDR1 and CDR2: KGHDR and SFDVKD. The CDR3 nucleotides read TGTGCCACCAGTGACCCCTCGGAGGGACGATCCTATGGCTACACCTTC. It specifies CATSDPSEGRSYGYTF.

The rearrangement uses TRBV6-1 and TRBJ1-5; possible D gene TRBD1, 5 bases. Per the germline V gene, CDR1 is MNHNS and CDR2 is SASEGT. Trimming removed 3 bases at V and 4 bases at J, with 10 bases between. This CDR3 has 14 residues. The CDR3, as DNA: TGTGCCAGCAGTGAGGCGGACATTAATCAGCCCCAGCATTTT. This sequence encodes CASSEADINQPQHF.

This sequence joins TRBV5-1 and TRBJ1-5, with unresolved D. CDR3 length: 13 amino acids. CDR1 and CDR2 from the germline V gene are SGHRS and YFSETQ. Trimming shortened V by 1 base and J by 5 bases, and 7 bases separated the two germline ends. Here the CDR3 reads CASSLTVDQPQHF. The CDR3 DNA reads TGCGCCAGCAGCTTGACAGTAGATCAGCCCCAGCATTTT.

As DNA, the CDR3 is TGCGCCAGCAGCCCCTGGAACACCGGGGAGCTGTTTTTT. Translating gives CASSPWNTGELFF. This chain joins TRBV4-1 and TRBJ2-2; D gene ambiguous. Germline values: CDR1 MGHRA, CDR2 YSYEKL. CDR3 length: 13 amino acids. Deletions cut 4 bases from V and 1 base from J, with 4 bases between.

This clone was recorded once. The V gene is TRBV27, the J gene TRBJ2-6; TRBD1 matches 9 bases. This CDR3 comprises 18 residues. Germline V lookup: CDR1 MNHEY, CDR2 SMNVEV (reference sequence). Germline trimming cut 4 bases from V and 0 bases from J; bases unmatched to any gene: 7. This CDR3 reads CASSSSTGGYSGANVLTF. The DNA for the CDR3 is TGTGCCAGCAGTTCCTCGACAGGGGGGTACTCTGGGGCCAACGTCCTGACTTTC.

The chain employs TRBV6-4 and TRBJ1-1; 8 positions match TRBD1. CDR1 and CDR2 (germline): MRHNA, SNTAGT. The CDR3 extends over 13 amino acids. V lost 4 bases, J lost 7 bases, and 5 bases stayed unmatched. The CDR3 sequence: CASSVGQGGEAFF. As DNA, the CDR3 is TGTGCCAGCAGTGTCGGACAGGGCGGTGAAGCTTTCTTT.

For the CDR3, the DNA is TGTGCCAGCTCACCGGGACAGGGGCCGAACACTGAAGCTTTCTTT. This gives the protein CASSPGQGPNTEAFF. This chain joins TRBV18 and TRBJ1-1, with TRBD1 identical over 10 bases. V lost 3 bases to trimming and J lost 1 base; unmatched junction nucleotides: 2. The CDR3 is 15 residues long. Germline CDR1 reads KGHSH; CDR2 reads LQKENI. Drawing the rest from reference TRBV18 and TRBJ1-1, the complete variable domain is NAGVMQNPRHLVRRRGQEARLRCSPMKGHSHVYWYRQLPEEGLKFMVYLQKENIIDESGMPKERFSAEFPKEGPSILRIQQVVRGDSAAYFCASSPGQGPNTEAFFGQGTRLTVV.

This clone appeared once. J is TRBJ1-1 and V is TRBV30; D call uncertain. Between the trimmed V and J ends, which lost 2 bases and 6 bases, there was a span of 10 bases. The germline CDR1 and CDR2 sequences are GTSNPN and SVGIG (reference sequence). This CDR3 region has 12 residues. This CDR3 reads CAWSPLSAEAFF. For the CDR3, the DNA is TGTGCCTGGAGTCCCCTTTCAGCTGAAGCTTTCTTT.

The V and J genes are TRBV7-2 and TRBJ1-2, with no clear D. Germline CDR1 and CDR2: SGHTA and FQGNSA. Trimming shortened V by 5 bases and J by 11 bases, and 18 bases separated the two germline ends. The CDR3 loop spans 13 amino acids. The CDR3 nucleotides read TGTGCCAGCAGCCCTGGGCCCCTATTCGGTTACACCTTC. Its translation is CASSPGPLFGYTF.

This rearrangement joins TRBV6-6 to TRBJ1-2; 7 nucleotides line up with TRBD1. The CDR3 is 15 residues long. Germline lookup yields CDR1 MNHNY and CDR2 SVGAGI (reference sequence). Germline trimming cut 4 bases from V and 2 bases from J; bases unmatched to any gene: 7. The CDR3 DNA follows: TGTGCCAGCAGTTCACGGGACAGATCCAACTATGGCTACACCTTC. Protein: CASSSRDRSNYGYTF.

V and J are TRBV10-3 and TRBJ2-7, with D tentatively TRBD2 (5 bases). The length of the CDR3 is 15 residues. Between the trimmed V and J ends, which lost 10 bases and 6 bases, there was a span of 25 bases. Germline V gives CDR1 ENHRY, CDR2 SYGVKD. The DNA for the CDR3 is TGTGCCACGGTTGCCTGGGAGAGAGGTTCCCGCGAGCAGTACTTC. Its protein is CATVAWERGSREQYF.

J is TRBJ1-2 and V is TRBV20-1, with TRBD1 identical over 8 bases. This CDR3 has 16 amino acids. J lost 3 bases, V lost 3 bases, and 12 bases had no gene match. Germline lookup yields CDR1 DFQATT and CDR2 SNEGSKA (reference sequence). The DNA of the CDR3 is TGCAGTGCTAGTTCCCTCCTGGGACAGGTCGACTATGGCTACACCTTC. Its translation: CSASSLLGQVDYGYTF.

This clone was seen more than once but under ten times. The gene calls are TRBV6-1 and TRBJ1-2, with a tentative D call TRBD1 (6 bases). This CDR3 contains 16 residues. The V end was cut by 0 bases, the J end by 6 bases, with 17 bases between. Per germline, CDR1 MNHNS and CDR2 SASEGT. The CDR3 sequence is CASSEAEVGTRDGYTF. DNA for the CDR3: TGTGCCAGCAGTGAAGCGGAGGTAGGGACACGGGATGGCTACACCTTC.

This chain's CDR3 is CASSKVVARECTGELFF. DNA of the CDR3: TGTGCCAGCAGCAAAGTCGTGGCCAGGGAATGCACCGGGGAGCTGTTTTTT. The rearrangement uses TRBV21-1 and TRBJ2-2; the table's TRBD1 call for D was not verified on the DNA. TRBV21-1 is annotated as a pseudogene. This CDR3 has 17 amino acids.